The sequence of this TCR beta chain was determined in a study of CD8 T cells in ankylosing spondylitis. Study-level findings and limits: As reported, disease-linked clones showed significant enrichment in matched ankylosing spondylitis synovial fluid. With a CD8+ phenotype, disease-linked clones were relatively rare in peripheral blood.

Regarding this clonotype: Antigen: not known.

Germline-derived CDR1 and CDR2 are SEHNR and FQNEAQ (reference sequence). There are 12 residues in the CDR3. V lost 3 bases and J 9 bases, leaving 9 bases between the germline ends. MiXCR, run by TCRdb on the 5' RACE reads, gives a single entry per CDR3 protein. The sample lists approximately 150,000 distinct CDR3 sequences, approximately 10% seen once, with around 16% in the top ten. Material for sequencing was blood, either unsorted or a sorted T cell fraction (not recorded which). The sequence derives from a female donor with ankylosing spondylitis or in good health (not recorded which). V is TRBV7-9 and J is TRBJ2-1; no clear D. CDR3 sequence (DNA): TGTGCCAGCAGCTTGAGTTTAAGTGAGCAGTTCTTC. Its protein product is CASSLSLSEQFF.